These 25 T cell receptor beta chains came from one sample sequenced in a study of shared clonotypes between healthy human individuals. Selected positively for CCR7 and CD45RO-negative, naive CD8 cells excluded terminally differentiated effector memory CD45RA+ cells. Some clones are missing from TCRdb's copy, which holds only in-frame ones; the method was immunoSEQ multiplex PCR. Among roughly 2.1 million clones listed, about 92% were seen once. The material sequenced was naive CD8+ T cells from PBMCs. All receptors derive from a man aged 18 to 29 in good health. Some clones in this sample may be carry-over from other donors' samples.

Notes on this clone: The sample carries other DNA sequences with the same CDR3. The chain is built from TRBV14 and TRBJ1-2, with 10 bases lining up with TRBD1. The CDR3 length is 14 residues. Germline trimming cut 4 bases from V and 8 bases from J; bases unmatched to any gene: 7. CDR1 is SGHDN and CDR2 is FVKESK in the germline V gene. The CDR3 nucleotides are TGTGCCAGCAGCCCGGACAGGGGGTATTACGGCTACACCTTC. It translates to CASSPDRGYYGYTF.

The chain is built from TRBV7-9 and TRBJ2-3; 10 bases map to TRBD2. There are 19 residues in the CDR3. Germline V CDR1 and CDR2: SEHNR, FQNEAQ (reference sequence). V was pared by 2 bases and J by 2 bases, with 13 bases of the junction left unmatched. The CDR3 coding sequence is TGTGCCAGCAGCTTAACGACTTTCCCAGCGGGAGGGTCCACAGATACGCAGTATTTT. Translation: CASSLTTFPAGGSTDTQYF.

This chain joins TRBV9 and TRBJ2-7; D is possibly TRBD1 or TRBD2 (7 bases each). There are 14 residues in the CDR3. Trimming pared 3 bases from V and 6 bases from J, leaving 16 bases between. Germline values: CDR1 SGDLS, CDR2 YYNGEE. The CDR3 reads CASSEGAGAREQYF. The DNA for the CDR3 is TGTGCCAGCAGCGAGGGGGCGGGGGCCCGCGAGCAGTACTTC.

CDR3 nucleotides: TGTGCCAGCAGCCCGAATGTGGAGACCCAGTACTTC. Its protein is CASSPNVETQYF. The V call is TRBV27, the J call TRBJ2-5; unclear D gene. From germline, CDR1 is MNHEY and CDR2 SMNVEV (reference sequence). This CDR3 has 12 amino acids. The germline V and J ends were trimmed by 6 bases and 5 bases, with 10 bases remaining between them.

The rearrangement links TRBV6-1 to TRBJ1-2; 12 nucleotides agree with TRBD1. The CDR3 totals 17 residues. V lost 4 bases and J lost 3; bases outside the gene matches: 9. CDR1 is MNHNS and CDR2 is SASEGT in the germline V gene. CDR3 in amino acids: CASSARDRGRRDYGYTF. The CDR3 coding sequence is TGTGCCAGCAGTGCAAGGGACAGGGGGCGCAGAGACTATGGCTACACCTTC.

This chain links TRBV7-8 with TRBJ2-1; no clear D gene. V was shortened by 3 bases and J by 0 bases, with 9 bases between the two germline ends. Per the germline V gene, CDR1 is SGHVS and CDR2 is FQNEAQ. The CDR3 is made up of 15 amino acids. This CDR3 reads CASSFVRSSYNEQFF. The DNA of the CDR3 is TGTGCCAGCAGCTTCGTCCGGAGCTCCTACAATGAGCAGTTCTTC.

CDR3 coding DNA: TGTGCCAGCAGTTTCCTTTTACAGTCTAACTATGGCTACACCTTC. This encodes CASSFLLQSNYGYTF. V gene TRBV28 combines with J gene TRBJ1-2; D is ambiguous. The V end was cut by 3 bases, the J end by 0 bases, with 11 bases between. This CDR3 has 15 amino acids. Germline lookup yields CDR1 MDHEN and CDR2 SYDVKM.

This chain connects TRBV30 to TRBJ2-1, with 8 nucleotides matching TRBD2. The CDR3 contains 15 residues. Trimming removed 0 bases from V and 4 bases from J; junction bases left unmatched: 5. Germline lookup yields CDR1 GTSNPN and CDR2 SVGIG (reference sequence). The CDR3 bases are TGTGCCTGGAGTGTATCAAGCGGGAGTTACAATGAGCAGTTCTTC. It specifies CAWSVSSGSYNEQFF. Variable domain in full (rest from reference TRBV30 and TRBJ2-1): SQTIHQWPATLVQPVGSPLSLECTVEGTSNPNLYWYRQAAGRGLQLLFYSVGIGQISSEVPQNLSASRPQDRQFILSSKKLLLSDSGFYLCAWSVSSGSYNEQFFGPGTRLTVL.

V gene TRBV19 combines with J gene TRBJ1-2; D might be TRBD1 (6 bases). V dropped 4 bases and J dropped 4 bases, with 16 bases sitting between them. Germline lookup yields CDR1 LNHDA and CDR2 SQIVND (reference sequence). This CDR3 has 15 amino acids. CDR3 coding DNA: TGTGCCAGTAGTAGAGTCCCGACAGGTTTCTATGGCTACACCTTC. Translation: CASSRVPTGFYGYTF.

CDR3 DNA sequence: TGTGCCAGTAGTGTGGACAGGGATACGGACATTCAGTACTTC. This translates into CASSVDRDTDIQYF. The chain links TRBV19 to TRBJ2-4, with TRBD1 matching over 8 bases. The CDR3 covers 14 residues. Germline V gives CDR1 LNHDA, CDR2 SQIVND (reference sequence). The J segment lost 8 bases and the V segment lost 5 bases, leaving 8 bases of the junction unmatched.

J is TRBJ2-2 and V is TRBV2; D possibly matches TRBD1 or TRBD2 (5 bases each). V lost 4 bases to trimming and J lost 6 bases, with 21 bases between them. Germline CDR1 is SNHLY and CDR2 is FYNNEI. The CDR3 has 17 residues. CDR3 in amino acids: CASSGWGSETSAGELFF. The CDR3 DNA sequence: TGTGCCAGCAGTGGTTGGGGGAGTGAAACCTCGGCCGGGGAGCTGTTTTTT. Looking up the rest from reference TRBV2 and TRBJ2-2 gives the full variable domain: EPEVTQTPSHQVTQMGQEVILRCVPISNHLYFYWYRQILGQKVEFLVSFYNNEISEKSEIFDDQFSVERPDGSNFTLKIRSTKLEDSAMYFCASSGWGSETSAGELFFGEGSRLTVL.

The chain combines TRBV11-2 with TRBJ2-4, with D hard to call. V lost 3 bases, J lost 1 base, and 7 bases lay in between. CDR3 length equals 14 residues. CDR1 SGHAT and CDR2 FQNNGV come from the germline V gene. The CDR3 loop reads CASSFWRAKNIQYF. DNA for the CDR3: TGTGCCAGCAGCTTCTGGCGGGCCAAAAACATTCAGTACTTC.

CDR3 bases: TGCGCCAGCAGCCAAGGTCCTAGCGGGCCAGGGAACAATGAGCAGTTCTTC. This codes for CASSQGPSGPGNNEQFF. The chain links TRBV4-3 to TRBJ2-1, with 8 bases identical to TRBD2. The CDR3 length is 17 residues. Trimming took 1 base from V and 5 from J; bases not matched to a gene: 10. Germline V lookup: CDR1 LGHNA, CDR2 YSLEER.

The chain employs TRBV4-1 and TRBJ2-7; D is unresolved. The CDR3 length is 14 residues. The germline V gene has CDR1 MGHRA and CDR2 YSYEKL. The V end was cut by 1 base, the J end by 3 bases, with 10 bases between. CDR3: CASSQGVAYYEQYF. CDR3 bases: TGCGCCAGCAGCCAAGGGGTGGCATACTACGAGCAGTACTTC.

Points on this clone: A read error may explain this, as a much larger clone is one base away. Other nucleotide sequences in the sample specify the same CDR3. CDR3 coding DNA: TGTGCCAGCAGCCTAAACTACGAGCAGTACTTC. As protein: CASSLNYEQYF. This rearrangement joins TRBV7-8 to TRBJ2-7, with unresolved D. Trimming left V 5 bases short and J 3 bases short, with 5 bases between. Germline CDR1 is SGHVS and CDR2 is FQNEAQ. The CDR3 runs to 11 residues. The full variable domain, in which reference TRBV7-8 and TRBJ2-7 provide the parts outside the CDR3, is GAGVSQSPRYKVAKRGQDVALRCDPISGHVSLFWYQQALGQGPEFLTYFQNEAQLDKSGLPSDRFFAERPEGSVSTLKIQRTQQEDSAVYLCASSLNYEQYFGPGTRLTVT.

A word on this clone: The same CDR3 arises from other DNA sequences in this sample as well. The rearrangement links TRBV19 to TRBJ1-1; weak D call: TRBD1 (5 bases). This CDR3 region has 14 residues. CDR1 LNHDA and CDR2 SQIVND come from the germline V gene (reference sequence). Trimming took off 5 bases at V and 1 base at J, with 11 bases between the two ends. The CDR3 sequence: CASSPGTENTEAFF. The CDR3 region has the DNA TGTGCCAGTAGTCCCGGGACGGAGAACACTGAAGCTTTCTTT.

Points on this clone: Additional DNA sequences in this sample encode the identical CDR3. This rearrangement joins TRBV7-9 to TRBJ2-7, with TRBD1 identical over 7 bases. Germline lookup yields CDR1 SEHNR and CDR2 FQNEAQ (reference sequence). This CDR3 spans 13 amino acids. Germline trimming cut 5 bases from V and 2 bases from J; bases unmatched to any gene: 3. This CDR3 is CASSPDRPYEQYF. CDR3 nucleotides: TGTGCCAGCAGCCCGGACAGGCCCTACGAGCAGTACTTC.

The V and J genes are TRBV9 and TRBJ2-3; D not certain. Germline assignment: CDR1 SGDLS and CDR2 YYNGEE. V was shortened by 4 bases and J by 4 bases, with 13 bases between the two germline ends. The CDR3 loop spans 14 amino acids. CDR3 bases: TGTGCCAGCAGCAAAGAAGGGTACTCAGATACGCAGTATTTT. It yields the protein CASSKEGYSDTQYF.

The gene calls are TRBV7-9 and TRBJ2-1; TRBD2 agrees at 14 bases. V dropped 5 bases and J dropped 7; count of bases not matched to a gene: 7. This CDR3 spans 16 amino acids. Germline-derived CDR1 and CDR2 are SEHNR and FQNEAQ (reference sequence). The CDR3 sequence is CASSPGLAGGDNEQFF. The DNA of the CDR3 is TGTGCCAGCAGCCCCGGACTAGCGGGGGGAGATAATGAGCAGTTCTTC.

The gene calls are TRBV27 and TRBJ2-3; TRBD2 matches 7 bases. Germline-derived CDR1 and CDR2 are MNHEY and SMNVEV (reference sequence). Losses at the gene ends were 2 bases for V and 5 bases for J; bases not matched to a gene: 7. This CDR3 is built from 15 residues. Here the CDR3 reads CASSLSREVGDTQYF. The CDR3 DNA reads TGTGCCAGCAGTTTAAGCCGGGAGGTGGGAGATACGCAGTATTTT.

CDR3 loop: CASSWVGVGVGDTQYF. CDR3 in DNA: TGTGCCAGCAGCTGGGTGGGAGTAGGTGTAGGAGATACGCAGTATTTT. This chain connects TRBV5-8 to TRBJ2-3, with D perhaps TRBD2 (5 bases). The V gene's germline CDR1 is SGHTS and CDR2 YDEGEE. The V end was cut by 3 bases, the J end by 5 bases, with 19 bases between. There are 16 residues in the CDR3.

There are a few counts of this clone. In the same sample, other DNA sequences code for this CDR3. The DNA for the CDR3 is TGTGCCAGCAGTTTAGGGACAGGGGCCTACGAGCAGTACTTC. This sequence encodes CASSLGTGAYEQYF. V usage is TRBV27 and J usage is TRBJ2-7, with 10 bases fitting TRBD1. The CDR3 runs to 14 residues. Trimming took 2 bases from V and 2 from J; bases not matched to a gene: 0. The germline gives CDR1 MNHEY, CDR2 SMNVEV (reference sequence).

This clone was detected only once. The germline gene is not matched at one end of the junction; a read error may be the cause. The sample contains more than one DNA sequence encoding this CDR3. The chain joins TRBV14 to TRBJ2-7; D possibly corresponds to TRBD1 (5 bases). CDR1 and CDR2 (germline): SGHDN, FVKESK. The CDR3 runs 12 residues. The CDR3 nucleotides are TGTGCCAGCAGCCGGCGTGGGGCAGGGCTGGACTTC. Translated: CASSRRGAGLDF.

The rearrangement links TRBV30 to TRBJ1-3; no clear D. Trimming left V 3 bases short and J 2 bases short, with 14 bases between. The CDR3 contains 15 residues. The V gene's germline CDR1 is GTSNPN and CDR2 SVGIG (reference sequence). CDR3 coding DNA: TGTGCCTGGAGGGGCCGCTGGGCTCCTGGAAACACCATATATTTT. Translating it yields CAWRGRWAPGNTIYF.

The chain combines TRBV28 with TRBJ2-7; TRBD2 agrees at 7 bases. The CDR3 contains 14 residues. V lost 8 bases and J lost 5; bases outside the gene matches: 12. Germline loops: CDR1 MDHEN, CDR2 SYDVKM. The CDR3 sequence: CASGTVAGQHEQYF. CDR3 nucleotide sequence: TGTGCCAGCGGAACCGTAGCGGGTCAACACGAGCAGTACTTC.